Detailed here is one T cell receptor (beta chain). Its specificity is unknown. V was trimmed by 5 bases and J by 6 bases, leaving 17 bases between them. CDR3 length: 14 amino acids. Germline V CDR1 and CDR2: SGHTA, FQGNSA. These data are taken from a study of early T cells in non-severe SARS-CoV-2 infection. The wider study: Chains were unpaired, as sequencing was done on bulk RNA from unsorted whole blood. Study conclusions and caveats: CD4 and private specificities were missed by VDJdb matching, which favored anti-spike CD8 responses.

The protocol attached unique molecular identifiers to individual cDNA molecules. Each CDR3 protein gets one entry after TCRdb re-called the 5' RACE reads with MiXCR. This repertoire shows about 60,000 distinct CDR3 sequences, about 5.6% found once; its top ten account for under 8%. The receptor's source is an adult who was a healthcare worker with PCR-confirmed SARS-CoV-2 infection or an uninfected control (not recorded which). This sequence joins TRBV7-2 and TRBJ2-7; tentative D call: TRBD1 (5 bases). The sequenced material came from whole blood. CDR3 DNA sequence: TGTGCCAGCAGCGCCGCAGGGTCCTCTTCCGAGCAGTACTTC. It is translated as CASSAAGSSSEQYF.